This T cell receptor beta chain was profiled in a study of CXCR3-negative and CXCR3-positive naive CD8 T cells. Points on this clonotype: The antigen remains undetermined.

Overall study findings and caveats: Both of the naive subsets showed about the same high diversity, but memory CD8+ cells had much less. CD5 surface expression was similar among naive subsets, and TCR strength was estimated by inference from TRB CDR3 properties.

The TRB cDNA libraries were prepared by 5' RACE with UMI labels. Each CDR3 protein gets one entry in TCRdb, which reprocessed the 5' RACE reads and gives no DNA. Its table lists fewer than 90,000 distinct CDR3 sequences. The sequenced material came from naive CXCR3- CD8+ T cells from blood. The subset: CD45RO-CCR7+CD27+CD95- naive CD8+ T cells lacking CXCR3 (TNR3-). This receptor was identified in a human donor in good health. Some clones in this sample may be carry-over from other donors' samples.

The CDR3 is CASSLSSGSYNEQFF. The V call is TRBV27, the J call TRBJ2-1; the D gene TCRdb calls, TRBD2, cannot be checked with no DNA. Germline loops: CDR1 MNHEY, CDR2 SMNVEV (reference sequence). This CDR3 is 15 amino acids long.